This is a list of T cell receptor beta chains from one sample in a study of identical twins. TCRdb reprocessed the 5' RACE reads via MiXCR and lists one record per CDR3 protein. This repertoire shows 250,000 to 300,000 distinct CDR3 sequences, over 8.5% found once; its top ten account for under 7.5%. These same data were also listed under a study on yellow fever vaccine responses in identical twins.

The sample taken for sequencing was CD8+ T cells sorted from blood. Receptors were obtained from a woman between 18 and 30 years old in good health. Both conserved end residues are part of each CDR3. D genes are given only for firm matches. Not every row has a clone size; where given, it reads once, few, many or a size class.

>.|many|TRBV20-1|TRBJ2-7
CSARWGRDYEQYF
TGCAGTGCTAGGTGGGGCAGGGACTACGAGCAGTACTTC
>TRBD1|.|TRBV4-3|TRBJ2-7
CASSQDQGQDYEQYF
TGCGCCAGCAGCCAAGATCAAGGACAGGACTACGAGCAGTACTTC
>.|few|TRBV11-2|TRBJ2-1
CASSLAPYTYNEQFF
TGTGCCAGCAGCTTAGCCCCCTATACCTACAATGAGCAGTTCTTC
>.|few|TRBV27|TRBJ1-6
CASSWFGVRSPLHF
TGTGCCAGCAGTTGGTTTGGTGTAAGGTCACCCCTCCACTTT
>.|few|TRBV5-4|TRBJ1-4
CASSSAIEKLFF
TGTGCCAGCAGCTCGGCCATTGAAAAACTGTTTTTT
>TRBD1|many|TRBV14|TRBJ2-7
CASSQGQGINYEQYF
TGTGCCAGCAGCCAGGGACAGGGGATCAACTACGAGCAGTACTTC
>.|.|TRBV6-5|TRBJ1-2
CASSYGGSDGYTF
TGTGCCAGCAGTTACGGGGGGTCGGACGGCTACACCTTC
>TRBD2|many|TRBV7-9|TRBJ2-3
CASSWNRLAGGGDTQYF
TGTGCCAGCAGCTGGAATCGACTAGCGGGAGGAGGGGATACGCAGTATTTT
>.|many|TRBV7-9|TRBJ1-2
CASSHPGAGVNGYTF
TGTGCCAGCAGCCACCCTGGGGCAGGAGTGAATGGCTACACCTTC
>.|many|TRBV11-2|TRBJ1-3
CASRGTSGNTIYF
TGTGCCAGCAGAGGGACTTCTGGAAACACCATATATTTT
>.|many|TRBV28|TRBJ2-7
CASEPFSGWDEQYF
TGTGCCAGCGAGCCGTTTTCCGGGTGGGACGAGCAGTACTTC
>TRBD2|many|TRBV9|TRBJ2-3
CASSVADAGGSTDTQYF
TGTGCCAGCAGCGTAGCTGACGCGGGGGGAAGCACAGATACGCAGTATTTT
>.|many|TRBV27|TRBJ2-2
CASSLGVDTGELFF
TGTGCCAGCAGTTTAGGGGTCGACACCGGGGAGCTGTTTTTT
>TRBD1|.|TRBV5-1|TRBJ2-2
CASSPKSGGGTGELFF
TGCGCCAGCAGCCCTAAATCAGGGGGCGGAACCGGGGAGCTGTTTTTT
>.|few|TRBV7-8|TRBJ2-7
CASSLNTGTLEEQYF
TGTGCCAGCAGCTTAAACACCGGGACCCTGGAGGAGCAGTACTTC
>.|few|TRBV6-1|TRBJ2-2
CASQNPLNTGELFF
TGTGCCAGCCAAAACCCCCTGAACACCGGGGAGCTGTTTTTT
>TRBD1|few|TRBV27|TRBJ2-7
CASSRQGLSYEQYF
TGTGCCAGCAGCCGACAGGGGCTATCCTACGAGCAGTACTTC
>TRBD1|few|TRBV19|TRBJ1-5
CASSTGQDVQPQHF
TGTGCCAGTAGTACCGGACAGGATGTTCAGCCCCAGCATTTT
>TRBD1|many|TRBV6-1|TRBJ1-4
CASSPRTGVATNEKLFF
TGTGCCAGCAGTCCAAGGACAGGGGTTGCAACTAATGAAAAACTGTTTTTT
>TRBD2|few|TRBV11-2|TRBJ2-1
CASSLNLADYNEQFF
TGTGCCAGCAGCTTAAATCTAGCGGACTACAATGAGCAGTTCTTC
>.|many|TRBV12-3/TRBV12-4|TRBJ2-3
CASSFTASTDTQYF
TGTGCCAGCAGTTTTACGGCTAGCACAGATACGCAGTATTTT
>TRBD1|many|TRBV10-3|TRBJ1-2
CAIPTGEGYGYTF
TGTGCCATTCCGACAGGGGAGGGTTATGGCTACACCTTC
>.|many|TRBV6-2/TRBV6-3|TRBJ2-2
CASSYEAGMNTGELFF
TGTGCCAGCAGTTACGAGGCAGGAATGAACACCGGGGAGCTGTTTTTT
>.|many|TRBV7-8|TRBJ2-7
CASSLVELGLIPYEQYF
TGTGCCAGCAGCTTAGTAGAGCTGGGACTCATCCCCTACGAGCAGTACTTC
>TRBD1|.|TRBV27|TRBJ2-7
CASSLSHRGYEQYF
TGTGCCAGCAGTTTGTCTCACAGGGGCTACGAGCAGTACTTC
>.|few|TRBV7-9|TRBJ2-2
CASSLLTGSTGELFF
TGTGCCAGCAGCCTACTAACAGGGAGCACCGGGGAGCTGTTTTTT
>TRBD2|few|TRBV6-2/TRBV6-3|TRBJ2-1
CASSPRPELAGGDPIRNEQFF
TGTGCCAGCAGCCCGCGACCCGAACTAGCGGGGGGCGACCCCATACGGAATGAGCAGTTCTTC